This is a list of T cell receptor beta chains from one sample in a study of cytomegalovirus exposure and HLA in healthy donors. TCRdb's table, derived via immunoSEQ multiplex PCR, lists solely in-frame clones and lacks some. The sample includes around 170,000 clones, over 70% of them seen just once. The material sequenced was PBMCs. The receptors were sampled from a middle-aged man in good health and CMV-seronegative. CDR3s include the opening cysteine and the closing phenylalanine or tryptophan. The D gene is left open where the match is weak. Rows may omit the clone size; those that give it use once, few, many or a size class.

j_call: TRBJ2-7
v_call: TRBV19
d_call: -
clone_size: -
cdr3_aa: CASSGPGWYEQYF
cdr3_nt: TGTGCCAGTAGTGGACCGGGGTGGTACGAGCAGTACTTC

j_call: TRBJ1-2
v_call: TRBV6-5
d_call: TRBD1
clone_size: -
cdr3_aa: CASNRGGYGYTF
cdr3_nt: TGTGCCAGCAACAGGGGGGGCTATGGCTACACCTTC

j_call: TRBJ2-2
v_call: TRBV6-5
d_call: TRBD2
clone_size: -
cdr3_aa: CASSRVGRVTGELFF
cdr3_nt: TGTGCCAGCAGCCGGGTCGGGAGGGTCACCGGGGAGCTGTTTTTT

j_call: TRBJ1-1
v_call: TRBV18
d_call: TRBD1
clone_size: -
cdr3_aa: CASSPRTGGVTEAFF
cdr3_nt: TGTGCCAGCTCACCAAGGACAGGGGGCGTCACTGAAGCTTTCTTT

j_call: TRBJ2-1
v_call: TRBV9
d_call: TRBD2
clone_size: once
cdr3_aa: CASSVAVTGGHAREQFF
cdr3_nt: TGTGCCAGCAGCGTAGCGGTTACGGGAGGCCACGCTAGAGAGCAGTTCTTC

j_call: TRBJ2-1
v_call: TRBV21-1
d_call: -
clone_size: -
cdr3_aa: CASSIPFLGQGFVNEQFF
cdr3_nt: TGTGCCAGCAGCATCCCTTTTCTTGGACAGGGGTTCGTCAATGAGCAGTTCTTC

j_call: TRBJ1-1
v_call: TRBV18
d_call: -
clone_size: -
cdr3_aa: CASSPPIGNWYTEAFF
cdr3_nt: TGTGCCAGCTCACCACCTATCGGGAATTGGTACACTGAAGCTTTCTTT

j_call: TRBJ2-7
v_call: TRBV7-8
d_call: TRBD2
clone_size: few
cdr3_aa: CASSLGISSGRGEQYF
cdr3_nt: TGTGCCAGCAGCTTAGGGATTTCTAGCGGGAGGGGGGAGCAGTACTTC

j_call: TRBJ1-3
v_call: TRBV10-2
d_call: -
clone_size: once
cdr3_aa: CASSDRTTSGNTIYF
cdr3_nt: TGCGCCAGCAGTGACAGAACCACCTCTGGAAACACCATATATTTT

j_call: TRBJ2-7
v_call: TRBV11-2
d_call: TRBD2
clone_size: few
cdr3_aa: CASSLVVAGGYEQYF
cdr3_nt: TGTGCCAGCAGCTTAGTTGTAGCGGGAGGCTACGAGCAGTACTTC

j_call: TRBJ2-5
v_call: TRBV18
d_call: TRBD1
clone_size: -
cdr3_aa: CASSRRTGEETQYF
cdr3_nt: TGTGCCAGCTCACGTCGGACAGGGGAAGAGACCCAGTACTTC

j_call: TRBJ1-3
v_call: TRBV30
d_call: -
clone_size: -
cdr3_aa: CAWREGGTFSGNTIYF
cdr3_nt: TGTGCCTGGAGGGAAGGCGGCACATTCTCTGGAAACACCATATATTTT

j_call: TRBJ2-1
v_call: TRBV5-1
d_call: TRBD2
clone_size: -
cdr3_aa: CASSPEASGYNEQFF
cdr3_nt: TGCGCCAGCAGCCCGGAGGCTAGCGGATACAATGAGCAGTTCTTC

j_call: TRBJ1-2
v_call: TRBV7-2
d_call: -
clone_size: -
cdr3_aa: CASSLGGLGSFGYTF
cdr3_nt: TGTGCCAGCAGCTTAGGGGGACTGGGGTCGTTCGGCTACACCTTC

j_call: TRBJ1-1
v_call: TRBV10-3
d_call: TRBD1
clone_size: -
cdr3_aa: CAISVDRGGTEAFF
cdr3_nt: TGTGCCATCAGTGTAGACAGGGGAGGGACTGAAGCTTTCTTT

j_call: TRBJ2-7
v_call: TRBV5-6
d_call: TRBD2
clone_size: -
cdr3_aa: CASSLGLAGRYEQYF
cdr3_nt: TGTGCCAGCAGCTTGGGACTAGCGGGGCGCTACGAGCAGTACTTC

j_call: TRBJ2-2
v_call: TRBV27
d_call: TRBD1
clone_size: once
cdr3_aa: CASSLHGTGVNTGELFF
cdr3_nt: TGTGCCAGCAGTTTGCATGGGACAGGGGTTAACACCGGGGAGCTGTTTTTT

j_call: TRBJ2-3
v_call: TRBV30
d_call: -
clone_size: few
cdr3_aa: CAWDRQRPDTQYF
cdr3_nt: TGTGCCTGGGATCGACAAAGACCAGATACGCAGTATTTT

j_call: TRBJ1-5
v_call: TRBV27
d_call: -
clone_size: once
cdr3_aa: CASSFGGDNQPQHF
cdr3_nt: TGTGCCAGCAGTTTCGGAGGGGACAATCAGCCCCAGCATTTT

j_call: TRBJ1-1
v_call: TRBV6-5
d_call: -
clone_size: medium-sized
cdr3_aa: CASSYRTGYTEAFF
cdr3_nt: TGTGCCAGCAGTTACCGGACGGGATACACTGAAGCTTTCTTT

j_call: TRBJ2-1
v_call: TRBV5-1
d_call: TRBD1
clone_size: -
cdr3_aa: CASSTGGRMAGEQFF
cdr3_nt: TGCGCCAGCAGCACAGGGGGCAGGATGGCGGGTGAGCAGTTCTTC

j_call: TRBJ2-4
v_call: TRBV2
d_call: TRBD2
clone_size: -
cdr3_aa: CASSDSSGRGNIQYF
cdr3_nt: TGTGCCAGCAGTGACTCTAGCGGGAGGGGAAACATTCAGTACTTC

j_call: TRBJ2-3
v_call: TRBV27
d_call: TRBD2
clone_size: -
cdr3_aa: CASTTIRRGGTDTQYF
cdr3_nt: TGTGCCAGCACCACTATTAGGAGGGGAGGGACAGATACGCAGTATTTT

j_call: TRBJ2-3
v_call: TRBV30
d_call: -
clone_size: -
cdr3_aa: CAWGGGLTDTQYF
cdr3_nt: TGTGCCTGGGGAGGGGGCTTGACAGATACGCAGTATTTT

j_call: TRBJ2-7
v_call: TRBV5-1
d_call: TRBD1
clone_size: few
cdr3_aa: CASSLEGTGLGEQYF
cdr3_nt: TGCGCCAGCAGCTTGGAGGGGACAGGGCTGGGCGAGCAGTACTTC

j_call: TRBJ1-5
v_call: TRBV29-1
d_call: -
clone_size: -
cdr3_aa: CSVTGGDGRGPQHF
cdr3_nt: TGCAGCGTTACGGGTGGAGACGGGAGGGGGCCCCAGCATTTT

j_call: TRBJ2-5
v_call: TRBV5-6
d_call: TRBD1
clone_size: -
cdr3_aa: CASSSTGGEETQYF
cdr3_nt: TGTGCCAGCAGCTCGACAGGGGGCGAAGAGACCCAGTACTTC

j_call: TRBJ2-2
v_call: TRBV25-1
d_call: TRBD1
clone_size: -
cdr3_aa: CASSGQGTPGELFF
cdr3_nt: TGTGCCAGCAGTGGACAGGGGACTCCCGGGGAGCTGTTTTTT

j_call: TRBJ2-7
v_call: TRBV7-6
d_call: -
clone_size: -
cdr3_aa: CASSSPGEREQYF
cdr3_nt: TGTGCCAGCAGCTCGCCTGGAGAGAGGGAGCAGTACTTC

j_call: TRBJ2-6
v_call: TRBV9
d_call: -
clone_size: -
cdr3_aa: CASSRIGGSGANVLTF
cdr3_nt: TGTGCCAGCAGCCGTATTGGCGGGTCTGGGGCCAACGTCCTGACTTTC